This is a list of T cell receptor beta chains from one sample in a study of T cell repertoires in cytomegalovirus infection. TCRdb used MiXCR to reprocess the reads, holding one entry per CDR3 protein. The sample consists of around 230,000 distinct CDR3 sequences, about 40% of them appearing once. These receptors lack a known antigen. The material was CD8+ T cells from cultured PBMCs, obtained from culture after CMV antigen stimulation. The receptors come from a human donor in good health (CMV status not recorded). Some clones in this sample may be carry-over from other donors' samples. CDR3s include the opening cysteine and the closing phenylalanine or tryptophan. Clone size is given for some rows only: seen once, a few or many times, or a class if the clone is expanded.

v_call	j_call	clone_size	cdr3_aa
TRBV6-1	TRBJ1-1	.	CASSEEGPNTEAFF
TRBV28	TRBJ2-1	few	CASSSLGLLGDEQFF
TRBV2	TRBJ2-3	few	CASEVRGPPADTQYF
TRBV7-9	TRBJ2-7	many	CASSLKVGTSVNTYEQYF
TRBV4-2	TRBJ2-7	.	CASSQDVTLGQGVSYEQYF
TRBV27	TRBJ2-1	many	CASSEIGDSSVVF
TRBV7-6	TRBJ2-1	many	CASSSPGGNEQFF
TRBV7-9	TRBJ1-2	.	CASSIQTGPYF
TRBV27	TRBJ2-5	once	CASSPNRVYGETQYF
TRBV28	TRBJ2-7	.	CASSMTGYYEQYF
TRBV7-6	TRBJ2-7	few	CASSSDRVPYEQYF
TRBV7-9	TRBJ2-1	.	CASSLARNNEQFF
TRBV10-2	TRBJ1-5	.	CASSELDTLTLWGQPQHF
TRBV7-9	TRBJ2-1	many	CASSLTGGYNEQFF
TRBV7-8	TRBJ2-2	many	CASSPRETSGRVTGELFF
TRBV11-1	TRBJ1-1	.	CATPGVEDDTEAFF
TRBV11-2	TRBJ1-3	.	CASSFGTAGNTIYF
TRBV20-1	TRBJ1-5	.	CSASDGSGTADQPQHF
TRBV12-3/TRBV12-4	TRBJ2-3	many	CASSFQRGADTQYF
TRBV7-6	TRBJ2-7	.	CASSRRGEQYF
TRBV14	TRBJ2-7	many	CASSRDRHYEQYF
TRBV27	TRBJ1-2	once	CASSRQAVDYGYTF
TRBV27	TRBJ2-1	few	CASSLTGRLLFF
TRBV6-1	TRBJ1-1	few	CAAPGTTEAFF
TRBV27	TRBJ2-1	.	CASSKRGRGNYNEQFF
TRBV6-5	TRBJ2-1	.	CASSSGDNEQFF
TRBV7-2	TRBJ1-1	many	CASSLAAGGHDMNTEAFF
TRBV7-2	TRBJ2-5	many	CASSLAMTGDPQETQYF
TRBV27	TRBJ2-3	few	CASSQLLQGSDTQYF
TRBV5-6	TRBJ2-2	.	CASSFGLAGVAGELFF
TRBV10-2	TRBJ1-6	few	CASSDFSSYNSPLHF
TRBV28	TRBJ1-5	.	CASGPLGQGPNQPQHF
TRBV7-6	TRBJ2-3	.	CASSPHRGPTDTQYF
TRBV20-1	TRBJ1-1	.	CSAYGTAAQVSFF
TRBV7-9	TRBJ2-1	.	CATSLRGGIDEQFF
TRBV7-9	TRBJ2-5	.	CASSSPLDRGETQYF
TRBV9	TRBJ1-2	.	CASSVGQQPNYGYTF
TRBV12-3/TRBV12-4	TRBJ2-2	few	CASSFSRTGGKSGELFF
TRBV12-3/TRBV12-4	TRBJ2-3	few	CASSPVAGGTDTQYF
TRBV27	TRBJ2-7	.	CATPPPNFSYEQYF
TRBV7-3	TRBJ2-5	.	CASSVAPGETQYF
TRBV15	TRBJ2-1	.	CATTSGTPSYNEQFF
TRBV5-6	TRBJ2-2	.	CASSPPTGRITGELFF
TRBV28	TRBJ1-4	.	CASSQGNEKLFF
TRBV10-3	TRBJ2-5	.	CAISEGQLQETQYF
TRBV15	TRBJ2-4	.	CATSRDPTEILAKNIQYF
TRBV11-2	TRBJ2-7	.	CASSFASGETYEQYF
TRBV20-1	TRBJ1-1	.	CSARDYRGTEAFF
TRBV24-1	TRBJ2-1	.	CATSADGNEQFF
TRBV11-2	TRBJ2-2	.	CASSLRPSGPYPNNGELFF
TRBV27	TRBJ2-7	.	CASSLIGTGTYEQYF
TRBV7-9	TRBJ1-4	.	CASSGLTAQLFF
TRBV6-1	TRBJ2-7	.	CASSYKGLLPEQYF
TRBV27	TRBJ1-2	.	CASSSVQGYGYTF
TRBV14	TRBJ2-3	.	CASSQLVGAYTDTQYF
TRBV12-3/TRBV12-4	TRBJ2-2	.	CASSQGLAGGPAGNTGELFF
TRBV20-1	TRBJ1-5	.	CSATTGALNQPQHF
TRBV12-3/TRBV12-4	TRBJ2-1	many	CASSFPWGTYSSEQFF
TRBV15	TRBJ2-7	.	CATSLAGGPDEQYF
TRBV7-8	TRBJ2-3	.	CASSLPSSGVGTDTQYF